This section outlines one T cell receptor (beta chain) sequence together with its context. The data originate from a study of blood T cell repertoires in COVID-19. Overall study context: Samples taken during acute and convalescent COVID-19 were collected in the United States, Italy and Spain.

Per the study methods: The assay estimated nucleated cells by amplifying reference gene primers. Only in-frame clones appear in the TCRdb table, and some are missing; sequencing was by immunoSEQ multiplex PCR. V, J and clone size are taken as reported in that table, and D and trimming were inferred from the DNA itself. The sample has under 150,000 clones, approximately 83% seen once. Enrollment of patients from Seattle took place during active infection, with longitudinal follow-up. Losses at the gene ends were 6 bases for V and 1 base for J; bases not matched to a gene: 7. Germline V CDR1 and CDR2: MNHEY, SMNVEV (reference sequence). The CDR3 runs to 15 residues.

The chain is built from TRBV27 and TRBJ1-2, with TRBD1 matching over 8 bases. Material: peripheral blood. The TCR originated in a woman aged 55 to 70 with COVID-19, enrolled during active disease. CDR3: CASSWTGRGNYGYTF. The CDR3 bases are TGTGCCAGCAGCTGGACAGGGAGGGGTAACTATGGCTACACCTTC.